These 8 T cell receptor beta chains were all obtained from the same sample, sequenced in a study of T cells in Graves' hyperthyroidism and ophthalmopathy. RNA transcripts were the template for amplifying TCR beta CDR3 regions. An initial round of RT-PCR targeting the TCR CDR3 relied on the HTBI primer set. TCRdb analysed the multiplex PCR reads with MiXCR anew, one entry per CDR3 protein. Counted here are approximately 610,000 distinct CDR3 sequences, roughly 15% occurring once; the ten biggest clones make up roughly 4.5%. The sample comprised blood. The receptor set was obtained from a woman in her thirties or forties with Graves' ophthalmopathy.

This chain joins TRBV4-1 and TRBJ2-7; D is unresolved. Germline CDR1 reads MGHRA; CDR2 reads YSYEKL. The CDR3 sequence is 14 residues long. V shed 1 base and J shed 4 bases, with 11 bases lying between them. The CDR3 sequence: CASSQGPEDYEQYF. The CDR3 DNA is TGCGCCAGCAGCCAAGGCCCAGAGGATTACGAGCAGTACTTC.

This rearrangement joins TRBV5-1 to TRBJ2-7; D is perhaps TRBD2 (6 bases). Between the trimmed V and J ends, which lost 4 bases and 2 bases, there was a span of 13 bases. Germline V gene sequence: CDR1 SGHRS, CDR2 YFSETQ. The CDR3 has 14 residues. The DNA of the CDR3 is TGCGCCAGCAGCGGAGGGGACGGAACCTACGAGCAGTACTTC. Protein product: CASSGGDGTYEQYF.

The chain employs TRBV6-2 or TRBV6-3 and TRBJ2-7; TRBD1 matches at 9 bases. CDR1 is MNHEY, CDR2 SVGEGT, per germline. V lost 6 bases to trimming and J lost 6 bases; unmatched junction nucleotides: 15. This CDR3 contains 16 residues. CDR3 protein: CASSTPGTGTPGEQYF. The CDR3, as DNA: TGTGCCAGCAGCACCCCCGGGACAGGGACCCCCGGCGAGCAGTACTTC.

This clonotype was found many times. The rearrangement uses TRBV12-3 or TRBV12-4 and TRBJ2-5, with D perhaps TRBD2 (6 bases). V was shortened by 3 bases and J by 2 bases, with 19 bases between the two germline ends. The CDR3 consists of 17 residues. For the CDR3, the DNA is TGTGCCAGCAGTTTTAAGGGTAGCGGCTTATCGCAAGAGACCCAGTACTTC. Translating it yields CASSFKGSGLSQETQYF.

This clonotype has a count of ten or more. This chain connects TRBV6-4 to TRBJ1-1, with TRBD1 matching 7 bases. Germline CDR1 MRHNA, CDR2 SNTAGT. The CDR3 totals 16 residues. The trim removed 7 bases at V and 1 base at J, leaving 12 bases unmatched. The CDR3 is CASTMGTVEKNTEAFF. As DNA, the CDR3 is TGTGCCAGCACCATGGGGACAGTAGAAAAGAACACTGAAGCTTTCTTT.

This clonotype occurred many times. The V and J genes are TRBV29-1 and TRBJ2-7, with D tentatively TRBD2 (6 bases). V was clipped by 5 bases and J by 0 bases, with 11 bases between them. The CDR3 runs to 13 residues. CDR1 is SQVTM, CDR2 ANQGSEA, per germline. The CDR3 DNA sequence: TGCAGCGTTCTACAGCGGGCCTCCTACGAGCAGTACTTC. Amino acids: CSVLQRASYEQYF.

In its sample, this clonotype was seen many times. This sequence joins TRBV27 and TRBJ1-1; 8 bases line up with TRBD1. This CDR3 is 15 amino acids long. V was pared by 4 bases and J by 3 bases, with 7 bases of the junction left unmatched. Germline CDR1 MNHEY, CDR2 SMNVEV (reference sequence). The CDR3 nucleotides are TGTGCCAGCAGTTCCTACAGGGGGGGGGACACTGAAGCTTTCTTT. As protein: CASSSYRGGDTEAFF.

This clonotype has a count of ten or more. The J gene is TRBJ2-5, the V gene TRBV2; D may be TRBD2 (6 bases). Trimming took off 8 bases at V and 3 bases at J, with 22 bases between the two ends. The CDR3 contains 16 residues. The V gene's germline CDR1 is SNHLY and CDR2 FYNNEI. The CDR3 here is CASYLNPSTGEETQYF. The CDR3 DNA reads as TGTGCCAGCTATTTAAACCCGTCAACGGGGGAAGAGACCCAGTACTTC. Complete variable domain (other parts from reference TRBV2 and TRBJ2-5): EPEVTQTPSHQVTQMGQEVILRCVPISNHLYFYWYRQILGQKVEFLVSFYNNEISEKSEIFDDQFSVERPDGSNFTLKIRSTKLEDSAMYFCASYLNPSTGEETQYFGPGTRLLVL.